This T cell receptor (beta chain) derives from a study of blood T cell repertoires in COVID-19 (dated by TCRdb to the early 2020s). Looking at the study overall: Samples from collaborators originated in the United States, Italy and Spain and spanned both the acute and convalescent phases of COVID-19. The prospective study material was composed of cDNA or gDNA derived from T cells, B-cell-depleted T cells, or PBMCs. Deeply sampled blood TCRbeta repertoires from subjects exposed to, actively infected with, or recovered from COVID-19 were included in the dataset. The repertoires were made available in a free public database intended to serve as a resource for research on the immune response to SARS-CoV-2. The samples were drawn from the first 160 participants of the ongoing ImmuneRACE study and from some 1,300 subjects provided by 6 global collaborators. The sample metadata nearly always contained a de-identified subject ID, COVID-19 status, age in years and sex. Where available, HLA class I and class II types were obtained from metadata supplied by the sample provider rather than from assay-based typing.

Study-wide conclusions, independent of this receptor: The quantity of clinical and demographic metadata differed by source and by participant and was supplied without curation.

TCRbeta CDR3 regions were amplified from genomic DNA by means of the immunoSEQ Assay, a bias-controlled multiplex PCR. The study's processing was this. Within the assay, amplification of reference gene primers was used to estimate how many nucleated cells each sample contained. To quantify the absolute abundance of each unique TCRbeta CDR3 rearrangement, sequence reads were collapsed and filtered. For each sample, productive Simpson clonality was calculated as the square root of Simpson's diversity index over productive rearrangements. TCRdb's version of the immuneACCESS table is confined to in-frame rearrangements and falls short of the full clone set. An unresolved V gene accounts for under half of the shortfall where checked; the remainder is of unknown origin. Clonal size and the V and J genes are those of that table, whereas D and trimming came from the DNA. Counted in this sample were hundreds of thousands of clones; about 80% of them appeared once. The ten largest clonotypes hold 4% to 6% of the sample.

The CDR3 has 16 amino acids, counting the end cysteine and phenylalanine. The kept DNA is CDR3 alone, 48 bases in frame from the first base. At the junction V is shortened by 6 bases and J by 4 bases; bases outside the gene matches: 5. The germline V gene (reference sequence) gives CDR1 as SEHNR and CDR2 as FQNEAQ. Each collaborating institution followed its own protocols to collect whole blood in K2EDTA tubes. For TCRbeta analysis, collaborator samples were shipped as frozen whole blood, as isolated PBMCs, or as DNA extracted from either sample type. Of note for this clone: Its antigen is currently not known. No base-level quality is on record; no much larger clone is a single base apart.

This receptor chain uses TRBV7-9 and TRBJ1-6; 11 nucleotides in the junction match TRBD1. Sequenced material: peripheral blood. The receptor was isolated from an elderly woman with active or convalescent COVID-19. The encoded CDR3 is CASRSGTGGYNSPLHF. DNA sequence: TGTGCCAGCAGGTCCGGGACAGGGGGTTATAATTCACCCCTCCACTTT.